This T cell receptor beta chain was sequenced in a study of shared clonotypes between healthy human individuals. Across the study: Per-donor plates numbered three CD4 naive, three CD4 memory, two CD8 naive and one CD8 memory.

Study results and limitations: The small donor group covered limited genetic and exposure diversity.

As for this clone: Its specificity is not known.

V lost 4 bases, J lost 5 bases, and 11 bases lay in between. Germline-derived CDR1 and CDR2 are KGHSH and LQKENI. The CDR3 loop spans 13 amino acids. Across several immunoSEQ plates, the genomic DNA of each subset was split evenly. Each replicate PCR on the sorted subsets used about 0.2 ug DNA (approximately 33,000 T cell genomes). Profiled with immunoSEQ multiplex PCR; TCRdb holds only in-frame clones, not every one. The data hold 850,000 to 1,200,000 clones, with approximately 72% observed a single time. This clonotype was obtained from a man aged 18-30 years in good health. Source material: memory CD4+ T cells sorted from blood. Subset denoted: CD45RA-negative fraction. The chain is built from TRBV18 and TRBJ2-5; D possibly corresponds to TRBD2 (6 bases). The DNA of the CDR3 is TGTGCCAGCTCACTTTCCGCGGGGGAGACCCAGTACTTC. Translation gives CASSLSAGETQYF.